This note documents a single T cell receptor beta chain sequence. This entry belongs to a study of blood T cell repertoires in COVID-19. Study overall: Samples came from the United States, Italy and Spain, spanning acute and convalescent COVID-19. From T cells, B-cell-depleted T cells, or PBMCs came the material, which was cDNA or gDNA.

In the authors' methods: Amplification with reference gene primers provided the estimates of nucleated cell counts. TCRdb keeps only in-frame clones here, not all; method: immunoSEQ multiplex PCR. V and J calls and clone size are copied from that table; D and trimming were computed from the DNA. The sample carries around 160,000 clones, approximately 91% recorded once. Sequenced material: peripheral blood. The clonotype was recovered from a human donor in a cohort sampled during active COVID-19.

CDR3 sequence (DNA): TGTGCCAGCAGCCGGGGGACAGGGAGGGAGCAGTACTTC. As protein: CASSRGTGREQYF. This sequence joins TRBV28 and TRBJ2-7; 9 nucleotides line up with TRBD1. V was clipped by 6 bases and J by 7 bases; unmatched bases: 7. CDR3 length equals 13 residues. Looked up from germline, CDR1 is MDHEN and CDR2 is SYDVKM.